The present entry profiles one T cell receptor beta chain with its context. The antigen remains undetermined. This specimen comes from a study of beta chain features in type 1 diabetes. Germline CDR1 is SGHRS and CDR2 is YFSETQ. The V gene lost 0 bases and the J gene lost 7 bases, with 17 bases spanning the gap. The CDR3 covers 16 residues. Sequencing targeted expressed TCRB transcripts, as all isolated RNA had been reverse transcribed. Profiled with immunoSEQ multiplex PCR; TCRdb holds only in-frame clones, not every one. The table lists 300,000 to 350,000 clones, around a fifth of them singletons. Points from the study as a whole: There were fewer insertions and more deletions at the VDJ junctions of type 1 diabetes patients.

The sequence was obtained from a woman younger than 35 in good health. Sequencing used naive CD4+ T cells from blood. V is TRBV5-1 and J is TRBJ2-1, with D possibly matching TRBD2 (5 bases). CDR3: CASSLGLGRGWNEQFF. CDR3 coding DNA: TGCGCCAGCAGCTTGGGGCTCGGACGGGGATGGAATGAGCAGTTCTTC. The full variable domain, with the rest looked up from reference TRBV5-1 and TRBJ2-1, is KAGVTQTPRYLIKTRGQQVTLSCSPISGHRSVSWYQQTPGQGLQFLFEYFSETQRNKGNFPGRFSGRQFSNSRSEMNVSTLELGDSALYLCASSLGLGRGWNEQFFGPGTRLTVL.